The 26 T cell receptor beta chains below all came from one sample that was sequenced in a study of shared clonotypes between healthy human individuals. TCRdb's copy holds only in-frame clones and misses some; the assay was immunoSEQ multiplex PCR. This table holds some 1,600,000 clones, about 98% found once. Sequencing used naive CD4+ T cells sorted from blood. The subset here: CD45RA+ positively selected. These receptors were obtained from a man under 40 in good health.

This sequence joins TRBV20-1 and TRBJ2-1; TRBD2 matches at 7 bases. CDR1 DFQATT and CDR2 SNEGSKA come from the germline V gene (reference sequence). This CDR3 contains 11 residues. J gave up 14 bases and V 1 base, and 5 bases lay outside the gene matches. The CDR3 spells CSARAGTMEFF. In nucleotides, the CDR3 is TGCAGTGCTAGAGCCGGGACTATGGAGTTCTTC.

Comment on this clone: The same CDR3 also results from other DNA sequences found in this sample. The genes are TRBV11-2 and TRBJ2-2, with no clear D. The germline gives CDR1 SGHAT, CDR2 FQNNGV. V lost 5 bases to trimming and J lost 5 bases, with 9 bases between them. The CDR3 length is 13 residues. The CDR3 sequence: CASSARVTGELFF. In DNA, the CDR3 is TGTGCCAGCAGCGCACGCGTAACCGGGGAGCTGTTTTTT.

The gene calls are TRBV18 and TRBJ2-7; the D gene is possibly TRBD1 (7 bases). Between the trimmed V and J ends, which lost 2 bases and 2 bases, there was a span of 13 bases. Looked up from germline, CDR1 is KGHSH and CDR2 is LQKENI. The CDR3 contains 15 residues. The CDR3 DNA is TGTGCCAGCTCACCAAACGCAGGGGGGACCTACGAGCAGTACTTC. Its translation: CASSPNAGGTYEQYF. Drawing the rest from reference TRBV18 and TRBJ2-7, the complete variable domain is NAGVMQNPRHLVRRRGQEARLRCSPMKGHSHVYWYRQLPEEGLKFMVYLQKENIIDESGMPKERFSAEFPKEGPSILRIQQVVRGDSAAYFCASSPNAGGTYEQYFGPGTRLTVT.

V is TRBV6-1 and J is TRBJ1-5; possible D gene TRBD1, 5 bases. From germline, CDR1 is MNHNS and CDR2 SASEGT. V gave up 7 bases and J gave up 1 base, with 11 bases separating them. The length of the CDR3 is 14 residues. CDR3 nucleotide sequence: TGTGCCAGCACGATACGGGGGAGCAATCAGCCCCAGCATTTT. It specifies CASTIRGSNQPQHF.

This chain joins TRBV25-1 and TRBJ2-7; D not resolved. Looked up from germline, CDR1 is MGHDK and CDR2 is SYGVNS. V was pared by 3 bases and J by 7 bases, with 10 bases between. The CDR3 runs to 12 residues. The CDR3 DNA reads TGTGCCAGCAGTGATCTCACATCGGAGCAGTACTTC. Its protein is CASSDLTSEQYF.

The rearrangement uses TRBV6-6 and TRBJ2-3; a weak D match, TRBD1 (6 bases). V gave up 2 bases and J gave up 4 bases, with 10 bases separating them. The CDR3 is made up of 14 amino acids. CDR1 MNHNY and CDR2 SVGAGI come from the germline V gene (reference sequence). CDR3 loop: CASSYGTSSDTQYF. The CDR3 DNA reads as TGTGCCAGCAGTTACGGGACATCGTCAGATACGCAGTATTTT.

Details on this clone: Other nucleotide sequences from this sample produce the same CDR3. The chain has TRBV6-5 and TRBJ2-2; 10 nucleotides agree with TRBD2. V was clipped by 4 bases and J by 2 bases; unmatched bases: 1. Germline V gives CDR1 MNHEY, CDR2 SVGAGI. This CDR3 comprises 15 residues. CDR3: CASSLLAGNTGELFF. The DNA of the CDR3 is TGTGCCAGCAGTTTACTAGCGGGAAACACCGGGGAGCTGTTTTTT.

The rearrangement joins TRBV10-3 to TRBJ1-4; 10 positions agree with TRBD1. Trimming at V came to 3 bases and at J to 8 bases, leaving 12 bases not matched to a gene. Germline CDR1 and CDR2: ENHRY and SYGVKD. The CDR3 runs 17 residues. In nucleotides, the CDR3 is TGTGCCATCAGTGAACGACTAGGAGGGACAGGGGACGAAAAACTGTTTTTT. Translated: CAISERLGGTGDEKLFF.

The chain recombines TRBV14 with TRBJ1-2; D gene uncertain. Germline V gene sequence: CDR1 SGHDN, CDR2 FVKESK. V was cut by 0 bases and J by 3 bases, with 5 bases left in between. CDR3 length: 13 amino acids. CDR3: CASSQDPHYGYTF. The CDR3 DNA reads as TGTGCCAGCAGCCAAGACCCGCACTATGGCTACACCTTC.

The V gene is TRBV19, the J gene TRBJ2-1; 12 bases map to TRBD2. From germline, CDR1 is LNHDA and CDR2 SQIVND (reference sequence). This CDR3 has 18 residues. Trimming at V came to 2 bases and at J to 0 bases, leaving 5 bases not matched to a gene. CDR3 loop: CASSIRTSGISSYNEQFF. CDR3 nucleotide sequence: TGTGCCAGTAGTATAAGGACTAGCGGGATAAGCTCCTACAATGAGCAGTTCTTC.

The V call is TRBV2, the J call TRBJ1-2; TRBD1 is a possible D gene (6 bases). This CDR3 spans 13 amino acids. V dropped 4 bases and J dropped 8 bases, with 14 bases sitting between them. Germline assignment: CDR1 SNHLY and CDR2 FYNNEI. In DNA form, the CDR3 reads TGTGCCAGCAGTGGGGGGCCTAGAATGGGCTACACCTTC. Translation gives CASSGGPRMGYTF.

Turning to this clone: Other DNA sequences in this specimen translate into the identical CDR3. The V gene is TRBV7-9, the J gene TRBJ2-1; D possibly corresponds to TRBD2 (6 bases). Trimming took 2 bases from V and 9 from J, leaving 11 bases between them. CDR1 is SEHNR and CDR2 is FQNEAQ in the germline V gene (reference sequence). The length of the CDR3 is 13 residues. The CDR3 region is CASSLSGVGEQFF. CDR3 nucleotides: TGTGCCAGCAGCTTATCGGGAGTGGGTGAGCAGTTCTTC. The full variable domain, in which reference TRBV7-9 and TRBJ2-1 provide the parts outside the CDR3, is DTGVSQNPRHKITKRGQNVTFRCDPISEHNRLYWYRQTLGQGPEFLTYFQNEAQLEKSRLLSDRFSAERPKGSFSTLEIQRTEQGDSAMYLCASSLSGVGEQFFGPGTRLTVL.

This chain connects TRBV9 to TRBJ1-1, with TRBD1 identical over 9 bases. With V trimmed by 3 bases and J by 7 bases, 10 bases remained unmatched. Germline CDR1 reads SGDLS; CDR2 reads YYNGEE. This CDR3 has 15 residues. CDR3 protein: CASSAATGGAGEAFF. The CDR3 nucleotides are TGTGCCAGCAGCGCCGCTACAGGGGGCGCAGGTGAAGCTTTCTTT.

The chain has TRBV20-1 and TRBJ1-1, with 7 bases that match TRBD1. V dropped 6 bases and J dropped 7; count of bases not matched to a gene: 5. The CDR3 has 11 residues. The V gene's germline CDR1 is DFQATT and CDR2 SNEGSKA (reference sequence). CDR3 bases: TGCAGTGCAGAACGGGACAGTGAAGCTTTCTTT. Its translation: CSAERDSEAFF.

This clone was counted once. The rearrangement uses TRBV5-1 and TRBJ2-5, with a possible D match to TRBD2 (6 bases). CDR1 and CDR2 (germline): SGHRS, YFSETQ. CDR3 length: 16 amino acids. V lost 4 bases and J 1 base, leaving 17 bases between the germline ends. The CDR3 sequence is CASSRDSLDSQETQYF. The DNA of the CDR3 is TGCGCCAGCAGCCGGGACTCCCTCGACTCCCAAGAGACCCAGTACTTC.

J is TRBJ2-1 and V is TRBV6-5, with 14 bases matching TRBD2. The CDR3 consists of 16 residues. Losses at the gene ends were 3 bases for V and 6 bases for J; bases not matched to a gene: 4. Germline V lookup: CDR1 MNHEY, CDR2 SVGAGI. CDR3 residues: CASSYSTSGRANEQFF. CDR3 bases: TGTGCCAGCAGTTATTCGACTAGCGGGAGGGCCAATGAGCAGTTCTTC.

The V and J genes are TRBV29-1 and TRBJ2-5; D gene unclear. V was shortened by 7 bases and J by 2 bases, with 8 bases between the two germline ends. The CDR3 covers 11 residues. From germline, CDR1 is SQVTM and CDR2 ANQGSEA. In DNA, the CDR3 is TGCAGCGGGGGATGGCAAGAGACCCAGTACTTC. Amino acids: CSGGWQETQYF.

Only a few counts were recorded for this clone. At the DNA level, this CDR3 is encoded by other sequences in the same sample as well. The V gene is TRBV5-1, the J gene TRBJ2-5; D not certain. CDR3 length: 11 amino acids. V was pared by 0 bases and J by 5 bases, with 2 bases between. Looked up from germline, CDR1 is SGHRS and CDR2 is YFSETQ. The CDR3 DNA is TGCGCCAGCAGCTTGGTGGAGACCCAGTACTTC. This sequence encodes CASSLVETQYF.

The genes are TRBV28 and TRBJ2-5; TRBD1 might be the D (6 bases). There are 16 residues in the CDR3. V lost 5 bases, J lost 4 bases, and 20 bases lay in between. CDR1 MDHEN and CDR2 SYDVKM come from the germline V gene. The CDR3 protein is CASSLSYREWGETQYF. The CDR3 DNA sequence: TGTGCCAGCAGTCTTTCCTACAGGGAGTGGGGAGAGACCCAGTACTTC.

The CDR3 DNA follows: TGCGCCAGCAGTGAGTATGGCAGGGGCTACGAGCAGTACTTC. Its translation: CASSEYGRGYEQYF. V and J are TRBV10-2 and TRBJ2-7; D may be TRBD1 (6 bases). V shed 1 base and J shed 3 bases, with 10 bases lying between them. The CDR3 length is 14 residues. Germline V gene data show CDR1 as WSHSY and CDR2 as SAAADI.

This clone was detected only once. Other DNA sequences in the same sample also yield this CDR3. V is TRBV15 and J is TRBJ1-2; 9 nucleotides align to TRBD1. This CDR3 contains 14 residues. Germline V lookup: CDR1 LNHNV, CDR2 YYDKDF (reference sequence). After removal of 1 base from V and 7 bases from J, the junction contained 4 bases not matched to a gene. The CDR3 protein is CATSRVGQGGGYTF. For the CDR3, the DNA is TGTGCCACCAGCAGAGTGGGACAGGGTGGTGGCTACACCTTC.

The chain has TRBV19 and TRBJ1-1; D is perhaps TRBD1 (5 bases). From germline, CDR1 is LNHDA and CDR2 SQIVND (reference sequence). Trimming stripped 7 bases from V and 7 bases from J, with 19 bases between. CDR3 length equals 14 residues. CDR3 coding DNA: TGTGCCAGTATCGATGGGGGGGGTAGGCTTGAAGCTTTCTTT. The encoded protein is CASIDGGGRLEAFF.

Here the CDR3 reads CASSLGTGAHEQYF. The CDR3 bases are TGTGCCAGCAGTTTGGGGACAGGGGCTCACGAGCAGTACTTC. The chain employs TRBV28 and TRBJ2-7; 10 bases align to TRBD1. Trimming took 3 bases from V and 5 from J; bases not matched to a gene: 4. This CDR3 contains 14 residues. CDR1 is MDHEN, CDR2 SYDVKM, per germline.

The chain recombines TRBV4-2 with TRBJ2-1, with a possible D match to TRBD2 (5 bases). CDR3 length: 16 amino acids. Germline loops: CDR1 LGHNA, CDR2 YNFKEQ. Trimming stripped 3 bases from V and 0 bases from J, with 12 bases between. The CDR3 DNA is TGTGCCAGCAGCCACTCCTTAGCGAGCTCCTACAATGAGCAGTTCTTC. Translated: CASSHSLASSYNEQFF.

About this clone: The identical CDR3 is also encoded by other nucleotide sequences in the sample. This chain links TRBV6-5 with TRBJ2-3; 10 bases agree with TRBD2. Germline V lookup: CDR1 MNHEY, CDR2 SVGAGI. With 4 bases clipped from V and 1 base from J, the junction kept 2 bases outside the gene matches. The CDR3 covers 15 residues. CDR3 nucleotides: TGTGCCAGCAGTTCGACTAGCGGGCGCACAGATACGCAGTATTTT. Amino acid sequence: CASSSTSGRTDTQYF.

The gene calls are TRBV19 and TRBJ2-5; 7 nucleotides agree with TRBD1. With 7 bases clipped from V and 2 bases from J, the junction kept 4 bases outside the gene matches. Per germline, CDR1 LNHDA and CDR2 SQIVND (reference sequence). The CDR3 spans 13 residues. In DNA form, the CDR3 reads TGTGCCAGTAACAAGGGACAGCAAGAGACCCAGTACTTC. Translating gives CASNKGQQETQYF.